This T cell receptor beta chain is drawn from a study of blood T cell repertoires in COVID-19. The CDR3 has 15 residues. V dropped 3 bases and J dropped 7 bases, with 16 bases sitting between them. The germline V gene has CDR1 MNHEY and CDR2 SMNVEV (reference sequence). TCRdb's table, derived via immunoSEQ multiplex PCR, lists solely in-frame clones and lacks some. The sample yields a few hundred thousand clones, around 88% seen once. The chain employs TRBV27 and TRBJ1-5, with TRBD1 as a possible D gene (6 bases). The specimen sequenced was PBMCs or T cells enriched from blood (not recorded which). This clonotype was obtained from a woman between 45 and 65 years old with acute COVID-19. The CDR3 is CASSLGGGRWQPQHF. DNA of the CDR3: TGTGCCAGCAGTTTGGGAGGGGGGCGGTGGCAGCCCCAGCATTTT.